Below, 19 T cell receptor beta chains from the same sample are listed, as sequenced in a study of cytomegalovirus exposure and HLA in healthy donors. PCR was performed using 60 Vbeta and 13 Jbeta primers. The repertoire was sequenced with immunoSEQ multiplex PCR; TCRdb's copy has only in-frame clones and lacks some. This repertoire shows about 160,000 clones, around 77% found once; its top ten account for around 1.5%. Sequences were obtained from PBMCs. Receptors originate from a man in his forties in good health and CMV-seronegative.

The V and J genes are TRBV28 and TRBJ1-5; TRBD1 might be the D (6 bases). CDR3 length: 13 residues. Germline V gene data show CDR1 as MDHEN and CDR2 as SYDVKM. Trimming cost V 4 bases and J 4 bases, with 8 bases left between them. The CDR3 sequence is CASSSTGNQPQHF. The CDR3 bases are TGTGCCAGCAGTTCCACAGGGAATCAGCCCCAGCATTTT.

This clone was seen a single time. The chain is built from TRBV7-8 and TRBJ1-1; the match to TRBD1 covers 9 bases. The junction had 7 bases not matched to a gene; V was cut back by 5 bases and J by 6 bases. Germline V gives CDR1 SGHVS, CDR2 FQNEAQ. CDR3 length: 14 amino acids. The CDR3 DNA sequence: TGTGCCAGCAGCGATAGGGACAGGGTCGCTGAAGCTTTCTTT. Protein sequence: CASSDRDRVAEAFF.

The V and J genes are TRBV30 and TRBJ1-4; D is unresolved. Trimming took 5 bases from V and 6 from J, leaving 10 bases between them. Germline loops: CDR1 GTSNPN, CDR2 SVGIG (reference sequence). The CDR3 loop spans 12 amino acids. The CDR3 sequence: CAWQLRDEKLFF. The CDR3 nucleotides are TGTGCCTGGCAGTTACGGGATGAAAAACTGTTTTTT.

The gene calls are TRBV18 and TRBJ1-1; D not resolved. In germline, CDR1 is KGHSH, CDR2 LQKENI. The CDR3 has 14 amino acids. The V and J ends lost 4 bases and 0 bases respectively, with 9 bases between them. In nucleotides, the CDR3 is TGTGCCAGCTCACGGCGGACTATGAACACTGAAGCTTTCTTT. This sequence encodes CASSRRTMNTEAFF.

The chain employs TRBV27 and TRBJ2-4; D remains unclear. This CDR3 comprises 16 residues. The germline gives CDR1 MNHEY, CDR2 SMNVEV (reference sequence). V dropped 2 bases and J dropped 0 bases, with 11 bases sitting between them. The DNA for the CDR3 is TGTGCCAGCAGTTTAAATGTTGGGCGAGCCAAAAACATTCAGTACTTC. It specifies CASSLNVGRAKNIQYF.

The rearrangement joins TRBV2 to TRBJ2-5, with a tentative D call TRBD1 (6 bases). The DNA end favors TRBJ2-7, so the J call may be wrong. CDR1 and CDR2 from the germline V gene are SNHLY and FYNNEI. This CDR3 has 14 residues. DNA for the CDR3: TGTGCCAGCATTGACAGGACAGCGAATTACGAGCAGTACTTC. Residues: CASIDRTANYEQYF.

V usage is TRBV6-5 and J usage is TRBJ2-3, with TRBD2 identical over 7 bases. The CDR3 covers 15 residues. Trimming at V came to 5 bases and at J to 0 bases, leaving 5 bases not matched to a gene. Looked up from germline, CDR1 is MNHEY and CDR2 is SVGAGI. The CDR3 loop is CASSHRGVSTDTQYF. CDR3 sequence (DNA): TGTGCCAGCAGTCACCGGGGGGTCAGCACAGATACGCAGTATTTT.

This chain connects TRBV27 to TRBJ2-6; D is perhaps TRBD1 (5 bases). Trimming removed 4 bases at V and 0 bases at J, with 13 bases between. Germline CDR1 MNHEY, CDR2 SMNVEV (reference sequence). This CDR3 comprises 17 residues. CDR3 amino acids: CASSSLQGTSGANVLTF. The CDR3 DNA reads TGTGCCAGCAGTTCCCTCCAGGGCACCTCTGGGGCCAACGTCCTGACTTTC.

The chain joins TRBV7-3 to TRBJ1-1, with TRBD1 identical over 9 bases. The V and J ends lost 1 base and 6 bases, in that order; junction bases with no gene match: 3. In germline, CDR1 is SGHTA, CDR2 FQGTGA. The CDR3 has 14 amino acids. CDR3 region: CASSLMGQGSEAFF. The CDR3 DNA sequence: TGTGCCAGCAGCTTAATGGGACAGGGATCTGAAGCTTTCTTT.

V and J are TRBV5-1 and TRBJ2-1; 15 bases map to TRBD2. J gave up 2 bases and V 0 bases, and 3 bases lay outside the gene matches. The CDR3 has 18 residues. Germline V gene lookup returns CDR1 SGHRS and CDR2 YFSETQ. CDR3 residues: CASSLAGLAGGPYNEQFF. In nucleotides, the CDR3 is TGCGCCAGCAGCTTGGCGGGACTAGCGGGAGGTCCCTACAATGAGCAGTTCTTC.

V is TRBV7-8 and J is TRBJ1-1; D uncertain. V was cut by 5 bases and J by 1 base, with 14 bases left in between. Germline assignment: CDR1 SGHVS and CDR2 FQNEAQ. This CDR3 has 15 amino acids. The CDR3 spells CASSERRTPNTEAFF. The CDR3 nucleotides are TGTGCCAGCAGCGAGCGCCGGACTCCGAACACTGAAGCTTTCTTT.

V and J are TRBV10-3 and TRBJ1-1; 10 bases match TRBD1. This CDR3 has 15 residues. CDR1 is ENHRY, CDR2 SYGVKD, per germline. V dropped 11 bases and J dropped 4; count of bases not matched to a gene: 13. The CDR3 sequence is CAVQGSRDRGTEAFF. CDR3 bases: TGTGCCGTCCAAGGGTCCCGGGACAGGGGCACTGAAGCTTTCTTT.

V and J are TRBV9 and TRBJ1-2; D gene unclear. The CDR3 spans 16 residues. Germline CDR1 is SGDLS and CDR2 is YYNGEE. The germline V and J ends were trimmed by 4 bases and 1 base, with 17 bases remaining between them. The CDR3 loop is CASSSQSWVFNYGYTF. For the CDR3, the DNA is TGTGCCAGCAGCTCACAGTCCTGGGTCTTTAACTATGGCTACACCTTC. Filled out from reference TRBV9 and TRBJ1-2, the complete variable domain reads DSGVTQTPKHLITATGQRVTLRCSPRSGDLSVYWYQQSLDQGLQFLIQYYNGEERAKGNILERFSAQQFPDLHSELNLSSLELGDSALYFCASSSQSWVFNYGYTFGSGTRLTVV.

The rearrangement uses TRBV29-1 and TRBJ2-7; 11 nucleotides match TRBD1. J gave up 3 bases and V 3 bases, and 4 bases lay outside the gene matches. CDR3 size: 14 residues. CDR1 and CDR2 (germline): SQVTM, ANQGSEA. CDR3 DNA sequence: TGCAGCGTTGAGCCGGGACAGGGGGACTACGAGCAGTACTTC. This translates into CSVEPGQGDYEQYF.

The rearrangement joins TRBV19 to TRBJ2-1; 9 bases fit TRBD2. The V gene end was trimmed by 3 bases and the J gene end by 10 bases; junction bases not matched to a gene: 10. The CDR3 length is 15 residues. Germline assignment: CDR1 LNHDA and CDR2 SQIVND (reference sequence). The CDR3 region is CASSMASGMNGEQFF. The DNA of the CDR3 is TGTGCCAGTAGTATGGCTAGCGGGATGAACGGCGAGCAGTTCTTC.

This sequence joins TRBV5-4 and TRBJ1-2; 7 nucleotides align to TRBD1. Trimming took 0 bases from V and 4 from J; bases not matched to a gene: 9. Germline V gene lookup returns CDR1 SGHNT and CDR2 YYREEE (reference sequence). This CDR3 has 16 amino acids. CDR3 region: CASSLASGGQFYGYTF. The CDR3 nucleotides are TGTGCCAGCAGCTTGGCGTCCGGGGGACAGTTCTATGGCTACACCTTC.

This chain joins TRBV11-2 and TRBJ2-3; tentative D call: TRBD1 (6 bases). The germline V gene has CDR1 SGHAT and CDR2 FQNNGV. The V end lost 0 bases, the J end lost 1 base, and 17 bases lay between the germline ends. The CDR3 is made up of 18 amino acids. The CDR3 nucleotides are TGTGCCAGCAGCTTAGAGGTTATGGCAGGGGTCGGCACAGATACGCAGTATTTT. Protein product: CASSLEVMAGVGTDTQYF.

This sequence joins TRBV10-2 and TRBJ1-5, with TRBD1 identical over 8 bases. In germline, CDR1 is WSHSY, CDR2 SAAADI. The V gene end was trimmed by 6 bases and the J gene end by 5 bases; junction bases not matched to a gene: 9. The CDR3 extends over 15 amino acids. The CDR3 DNA reads as TGCGCCAGCAGGGAACAGGGGGGTAGGTATCAGCCCCAGCATTTT. Translating gives CASREQGGRYQPQHF.

The gene calls are TRBV6-1 and TRBJ2-3; 13 positions agree with TRBD2. This CDR3 is built from 17 residues. V lost 2 bases, J lost 5 bases, and 7 bases stayed unmatched. Germline loops: CDR1 MNHNS, CDR2 SASEGT. The CDR3 DNA reads TGTGCCAGCAGTGAAAGGGGGACTAGCGGGACTTTAGATACGCAGTATTTT. Translated: CASSERGTSGTLDTQYF.